Listed here are 21 T cell receptor beta chains from one sample, sequenced in a study of neurological immune-mediated disorders. One entry per CDR3 protein results from TCRdb running MiXCR on the 5' RACE reads. The sample consists of approximately 65,000 distinct CDR3 sequences, 4.1% of them appearing once. The sequenced sample was PBMCs. The receptor set was obtained from a man aged 50-60 years with multiple sclerosis.

This clonotype was recorded at least ten times. This sequence joins TRBV10-3 and TRBJ1-1; TRBD1 agrees at 9 bases. Germline V gives CDR1 ENHRY, CDR2 SYGVKD. Unmatched junction bases numbered 4, after V lost 5 bases and J lost 0 bases. The CDR3 spans 15 residues. In DNA, the CDR3 is TGTGCCATCAGTCCTGGACAGGGGATGAACACTGAAGCTTTCTTT. As protein: CAISPGQGMNTEAFF.

This clonotype was counted many times. The genes are TRBV11-2 and TRBJ1-1, with D maybe TRBD1 (5 bases). In germline, CDR1 is SGHAT, CDR2 FQNNGV. The germline V and J ends were trimmed by 5 bases and 4 bases, with 8 bases remaining between them. This CDR3 has 12 residues. CDR3 protein: CASSEGSTEAFF. The CDR3 DNA reads as TGTGCCAGCAGCGAGGGGAGCACTGAAGCTTTCTTT.

Note on this clonotype: A much more abundant neighbour one base away suggests this may be a read error. The chain is built from TRBV15 and TRBJ1-1; D unresolved. The CDR3 is 16 amino acids. Trimming took off 0 bases at V and 0 bases at J, with 11 bases between the two ends. Germline V gene data show CDR1 as LNHNV and CDR2 as YYDKDF (reference sequence). CDR3 sequence reads: CATSRDLTRMNTEAFF. The CDR3 coding sequence is TGTGCCACCAGCAGAGATTTGACAAGGATGAACACTGAAGCTTTCTTT.

The gene calls are TRBV11-2 and TRBJ2-1; TRBD2 matches at 9 bases. This CDR3 has 16 residues. After removal of 0 bases from V and 2 bases from J, the junction contained 2 bases not matched to a gene. Germline CDR1 reads SGHAT; CDR2 reads FQNNGV. CDR3 loop: CASSLEASGAYNEQFF. In DNA form, the CDR3 reads TGTGCCAGCAGCTTAGAGGCTAGCGGGGCCTACAATGAGCAGTTCTTC.

This clonotype was detected many times. The chain links TRBV7-9 to TRBJ1-5; D gene ambiguous. Trimming cost V 6 bases and J 2 bases, with 14 bases left between them. Per the germline V gene, CDR1 is SEHNR and CDR2 is FQNEAQ (reference sequence). The CDR3 is 15 amino acids. Here the CDR3 reads CASSPLPDGNQPQHF. Here the CDR3 DNA reads TGTGCCAGCAGTCCGCTCCCGGACGGCAATCAGCCCCAGCATTTT.

Many counts were recorded for this clonotype. The chain links TRBV20-1 to TRBJ2-3, with TRBD1 matching over 7 bases. The germline V gene encodes CDR1 DFQATT and CDR2 SNEGSKA (reference sequence). The V gene end was trimmed by 2 bases and the J gene end by 3 bases; junction bases not matched to a gene: 8. The CDR3 runs 15 residues. This CDR3 reads CSARPWPGGTDTQYF. The CDR3 bases are TGCAGTGCTAGACCCTGGCCAGGGGGTACAGATACGCAGTATTTT.

This clonotype was found many times. V is TRBV5-1 and J is TRBJ1-6; D is perhaps TRBD1 (5 bases). Germline lookup yields CDR1 SGHRS and CDR2 YFSETQ. Between the trimmed V and J ends, which lost 0 bases and 7 bases, there was a span of 11 bases. The CDR3 spans 15 residues. CDR3 sequence reads: CASSLVTGGNSPLHF. DNA of the CDR3: TGCGCCAGCAGCTTGGTAACTGGGGGAAATTCACCCCTCCACTTT.

This clonotype has a count of ten or more. The J gene is TRBJ1-1, the V gene TRBV5-5, with D hard to call. CDR3 length: 17 amino acids. The germline CDR1 and CDR2 sequences are SGHKS and YYEKEE (reference sequence). V dropped 0 bases and J dropped 0 bases, with 15 bases sitting between them. Written as DNA, the CDR3 is TGTGCCAGCAGCTTGGGGCACCTGGGCACAGTGAACACTGAAGCTTTCTTT. Translated: CASSLGHLGTVNTEAFF.

At least ten counts were recorded for this clonotype. The J gene is TRBJ1-6, the V gene TRBV27; D remains unclear. The CDR3 extends over 13 amino acids. Germline CDR1 MNHEY, CDR2 SMNVEV (reference sequence). Trimming left V 5 bases short and J 9 bases short, with 11 bases between. The CDR3 DNA reads TGTGCCAGCAGTCCACTGTTGGGTTCACCCCTCCACTTT. Its translation: CASSPLLGSPLHF.

This clonotype was seen repeatedly, ten times or more. The chain links TRBV18 to TRBJ1-2, with TRBD1 identical over 7 bases. V shed 2 bases and J 4 bases; nucleotides not matched to a gene: 4. Germline V gene lookup returns CDR1 KGHSH and CDR2 LQKENI. The length of the CDR3 is 14 residues. The CDR3 here is CASSPIDRAYGYTF. Written as DNA, the CDR3 is TGTGCCAGCTCACCAATCGACAGGGCCTATGGCTACACCTTC.

This clonotype turned up a few times. This clone may be a read error of a much larger clone one base away. This CDR3 reads CASKERNYEQYF. CDR3 bases: TGCGCCAGCAAAGAAAGGAACTACGAGCAGTACTTC. This rearrangement joins TRBV10-2 to TRBJ2-7, with unresolved D. Per the germline V gene, CDR1 is WSHSY and CDR2 is SAAADI. V lost 7 bases, J lost 3 bases, and 10 bases lay in between. The CDR3 length is 12 residues.

This clonotype was counted many times. The CDR3 sequence is CATSSDIYNEQFF. CDR3 DNA: TGTGCCACCAGCAGTGACATTTACAATGAGCAGTTCTTC. The chain carries TRBV15 and TRBJ2-1; D is unresolved. V lost 3 bases and J lost 4, with 7 bases in between. Looked up from germline, CDR1 is LNHNV and CDR2 is YYDKDF (reference sequence). This CDR3 spans 13 amino acids.

This clonotype has a count of ten or more. The chain is built from TRBV20-1 and TRBJ2-1; the match to TRBD1 covers 10 bases. Germline CDR1 and CDR2: DFQATT and SNEGSKA (reference sequence). After removal of 4 bases from V and 2 bases from J, the junction contained 2 bases not matched to a gene. The CDR3 is made up of 14 amino acids. As DNA, the CDR3 is TGCAGTGCTACTGGACAGGGGGCCTACAATGAGCAGTTCTTC. As protein: CSATGQGAYNEQFF.

There are a few counts of this clonotype. This sequence joins TRBV18 and TRBJ2-3; possibly TRBD1 or TRBD2 for D (5 bases each). This CDR3 is 16 amino acids long. Germline V lookup: CDR1 KGHSH, CDR2 LQKENI. V was cut by 6 bases and J by 6 bases, with 22 bases left in between. Written as DNA, the CDR3 is TGTGCCAGCTCGCCCCTCGGGGCTACCGTCGGGGATACGCAGTATTTT. Encoded protein: CASSPLGATVGDTQYF.

Many counts were recorded for this clonotype. The V gene is TRBV4-1, the J gene TRBJ2-7, with a possible D match to TRBD2 (6 bases). The CDR3 covers 15 residues. V was clipped by 2 bases and J by 3 bases, with 14 bases between them. Germline V gene data show CDR1 as MGHRA and CDR2 as YSYEKL. Written as DNA, the CDR3 is TGCGCCAGCAGCCAACAGGGACTTCGGGACTACGAGCAGTACTTC. Translating gives CASSQQGLRDYEQYF.

The chain uses TRBV7-2 and TRBJ2-1, with 9 bases matching TRBD2. Losses at the gene ends were 1 base for V and 15 bases for J; bases not matched to a gene: 10. Germline V gene lookup returns CDR1 SGHTA and CDR2 FQGNSA. There are 14 residues in the CDR3. Here the CDR3 DNA reads TGTGCCAGCAGCTTAGTAGCGGGGGAACTGGTTGGGTTCTTC. This encodes CASSLVAGELVGFF.

The chain has TRBV10-2 and TRBJ2-2; D is unresolved. The V end lost 6 bases, the J end lost 7 bases, and 6 bases lay between the germline ends. Germline CDR1 reads WSHSY; CDR2 reads SAAADI. CDR3 length: 11 residues. CDR3 amino acids: CASRNRGELFF. In nucleotides, the CDR3 is TGCGCCAGCAGAAACCGCGGGGAGCTGTTTTTT.

This clonotype was found a few times. The V call is TRBV20-1, the J call TRBJ1-1; the D gene is possibly TRBD1 (5 bases). This CDR3 is built from 14 residues. Germline-derived CDR1 and CDR2 are DFQATT and SNEGSKA (reference sequence). V lost 3 bases and J lost 4, with 15 bases in between. CDR3 sequence (DNA): TGCAGTGCTAGTCCGGGACTTGAAACCACTGAAGCTTTCTTT. It translates to CSASPGLETTEAFF.

CDR3 amino acids: CSASLTGNEQFF. CDR3 sequence (DNA): TGCAGTGCTTCCTTAACAGGGAATGAGCAGTTCTTC. This rearrangement joins TRBV20-1 to TRBJ2-1; possible D gene TRBD1, 6 bases. Trimming removed 5 bases at V and 7 bases at J, with 12 bases between. The V gene's germline CDR1 is DFQATT and CDR2 SNEGSKA (reference sequence). This CDR3 contains 12 residues.

In its sample, this clonotype was seen many times. V and J are TRBV7-9 and TRBJ2-1, with D perhaps TRBD2 (6 bases). Germline-derived CDR1 and CDR2 are SEHNR and FQNEAQ (reference sequence). The CDR3 covers 12 residues. Between the trimmed V and J ends, which lost 5 bases and 9 bases, there was a span of 11 bases. This CDR3 reads CASSVLAGEQFF. DNA of the CDR3: TGTGCCAGCAGCGTACTAGCCGGTGAGCAGTTCTTC. Based on the CDR3 plus reference TRBV7-9 and TRBJ2-1, the full variable domain is DTGVSQNPRHKITKRGQNVTFRCDPISEHNRLYWYRQTLGQGPEFLTYFQNEAQLEKSRLLSDRFSAERPKGSFSTLEIQRTEQGDSAMYLCASSVLAGEQFFGPGTRLTVL.

This clonotype has a count of ten or more. V usage is TRBV5-1 and J usage is TRBJ2-1; TRBD1 matches 11 bases. The J segment lost 6 bases and the V segment lost 2 bases, leaving 4 bases of the junction unmatched. The CDR3 spans 15 residues. The germline V gene has CDR1 SGHRS and CDR2 YFSETQ. The DNA of the CDR3 is TGCGCCAGCAGCTTCGGGACAGGGGGTTCCAATGAGCAGTTCTTC. Translation: CASSFGTGGSNEQFF. The whole variable domain, filled in from reference TRBV5-1 and TRBJ2-1, reads KAGVTQTPRYLIKTRGQQVTLSCSPISGHRSVSWYQQTPGQGLQFLFEYFSETQRNKGNFPGRFSGRQFSNSRSEMNVSTLELGDSALYLCASSFGTGGSNEQFFGPGTRLTVL.